This T cell receptor beta chain was captured by sequencing in a study of CD8 T cells in ankylosing spondylitis. Each CDR3 protein is one row after TCRdb ran MiXCR on the 5' RACE reads. Of a few hundred thousand distinct CDR3 sequences in the sample, about 10% are singletons; the top ten hold approximately 20%. This clonotype was seen ten or more times. The antigen remains undetermined. The germline V gene has CDR1 SGHRS and CDR2 YFSETQ. The V gene lost 4 bases and the J gene lost 5 bases, with 15 bases spanning the gap. The CDR3 length is 15 residues. Study findings and constraints: Earlier literature documents some of the motif variants in reactive arthritis synovial fluid and blood. Within matched ankylosing spondylitis synovial fluid, disease-linked clones were reportedly significantly enriched. CD8+ cells made up the disease-linked clones, which were relatively rare in peripheral blood.

The specimen sequenced was blood, either unsorted or a sorted T cell fraction (not recorded which). The origin of this receptor is a male donor with ankylosing spondylitis or in good health (not recorded which). The chain carries TRBV5-1 and TRBJ1-4; D unclear. The CDR3 DNA reads TGCGCCAGCAGCCCCACCGGGAACTCCAATGAAAAACTGTTTTTT. It yields the protein CASSPTGNSNEKLFF.